Each of the 9 T cell receptor beta chains below was sequenced from the same sample in a study of metastatic and nonmetastatic thyroid tumors. TCRdb re-called clones from the PCR reads using MiXCR. In the table there are almost 35,000 clones, roughly 17% of which are singletons. Thyroid surgery was preceded by no treatment in any patient. Sequencing used blood. The receptors derive from a female donor with papillary thyroid cancer or a benign thyroid nodule (not recorded which). Some clones in this sample may be carry-over from other donors' samples.

A remark on this clone: This may be a read error: a much more frequent sequence differs by one nucleotide. The chain has TRBV11-2 and TRBJ2-5; D is unclear. CDR3 length equals 15 residues. V lost 0 bases and J 1 base, leaving 9 bases between the germline ends. In germline, CDR1 is SGHAT, CDR2 FQNNGV. CDR3 nucleotides: TGTGCCAGCAGCTTAGAAAGTATGGGCCAAGAGACCCAGTACTTC. This encodes CASSLESMGQETQYF.

This clone occurred once. A junction boundary mismatches the germline segment, possibly from a read error. This chain joins TRBV19 and TRBJ1-2; D gene ambiguous. CDR1 is LNHDA, CDR2 SQIVND, per germline (reference sequence). The CDR3 consists of 15 residues. In DNA, the CDR3 is TGCGCCAGTAGTGGCCGGTTCCCTCGGGACTATGGCTACACCTTC. Its protein product is CASSGRFPRDYGYTF.

The chain has TRBV20-1 and TRBJ1-5; a weak D match, TRBD1 (5 bases). Looked up from germline, CDR1 is DFQATT and CDR2 is SNEGSKA (reference sequence). The CDR3 runs 14 residues. V was clipped by 6 bases and J by 6 bases, with 18 bases between them. In nucleotides, the CDR3 is TGCAGTGCCAGGGACCCGATAGATTCTCAGCCCCAGCATTTT. Translation gives CSARDPIDSQPQHF.

The chain has TRBV5-1 and TRBJ2-7; the match to TRBD1 covers 8 bases. This CDR3 spans 14 amino acids. CDR1 and CDR2 from the germline V gene are SGHRS and YFSETQ. V dropped 3 bases and J dropped 7; count of bases not matched to a gene: 9. The CDR3: CASSWRTGTVEQYF. The CDR3 nucleotides are TGCGCCAGCAGCTGGAGGACAGGGACGGTGGAGCAGTACTTC.

With respect to this clone: A much larger clone lies one base from this, so it may be a read error. The chain is built from TRBV4-1 and TRBJ1-1; a weak D match, TRBD1 (6 bases). CDR3 size: 14 residues. Germline V lookup: CDR1 MGHRA, CDR2 YSYEKL. DNA of the CDR3: TGCTCCAGCAGCCGGACAGAAGGAAGCACTGAAGCTTTCTTT. It specifies CSSSRTEGSTEAFF.

This clone has a count of ten or more. The chain couples TRBV10-1 to TRBJ2-1; the D gene is possibly TRBD2 (7 bases). Trimming shortened V by 4 bases and J by 2 bases, and 27 bases separated the two germline ends. This CDR3 has 20 amino acids. Germline CDR1 and CDR2: WNHNN and SYGVQD (reference sequence). The CDR3 DNA reads as TGCGCCAGCAGTGGCCCGGGGGGCCTAGCGGATCCAAGTCCCTACAATGAGCAGTTCTTC. Translation: CASSGPGGLADPSPYNEQFF.

This clone showed up many times. This rearrangement joins TRBV28 to TRBJ1-4; D gene unclear. The CDR3 is 14 residues long. Germline CDR1 is MDHEN and CDR2 is SYDVKM. The ends were cut back, 3 bases at V and 10 bases at J, with 15 bases in the middle. CDR3 loop: CASSFQTGGVKLFF. CDR3 DNA: TGTGCCAGCAGTTTTCAAACTGGCGGGGTAAAACTGTTTTTT.

This clone was seen at least ten times. The V call is TRBV20-1, the J call TRBJ1-1, with D unresolved. V was cut by 3 bases and J by 0 bases, with 11 bases left in between. This CDR3 contains 14 residues. CDR1 DFQATT and CDR2 SNEGSKA come from the germline V gene (reference sequence). The DNA for the CDR3 is TGCAGTGCTAGTGTCACCACCATGAACACTGAAGCTTTCTTT. It specifies CSASVTTMNTEAFF.

This clone came up many times. The V gene is TRBV20-1, the J gene TRBJ2-7; TRBD1 is a possible D gene (6 bases). There are 12 residues in the CDR3. Trimming removed 7 bases at V and 6 bases at J, with 16 bases between. The germline V gene has CDR1 DFQATT and CDR2 SNEGSKA (reference sequence). CDR3 residues: CSVQGRVGEQYF. Here the CDR3 DNA reads TGCAGTGTTCAGGGGAGAGTGGGCGAGCAGTACTTC.